The 23 T cell receptor beta chains given below trace back to one sample, sequenced in a study of beta chain features in type 1 diabetes. As every portion of the isolated RNA was reverse transcribed, the sequencing read expressed TCRB transcripts. Profiling relied on immunoSEQ multiplex PCR, and the TCRdb table lists in-frame clones only, not all of them. The sample comprises about 150,000 clones, about 10% of which are singletons, and roughly 1.3% rests with the top ten. The sample comprised naive CD4+ T cells from blood. The receptors shown here come from a man in his late teens or twenties in good health.

The table lists this clone with a few counts. The chain has TRBV29-1 and TRBJ2-3; 9 nucleotides align to TRBD1. V shed 1 base, J shed 8 bases, and the junction held 16 bases outside the gene matches. The CDR3 has 17 residues. Germline loops: CDR1 SQVTM, CDR2 ANQGSEA. CDR3 bases: TGCAGCGTTGAAGGGGGGGGTTCCGGGACAGGGCATGTTACGCAGTATTTT. Translation: CSVEGGGSGTGHVTQYF.

The chain has TRBV7-9 and TRBJ2-7; TRBD1 matches 9 bases. CDR1 is SEHNR and CDR2 is FQNEAQ in the germline V gene (reference sequence). With V trimmed by 5 bases and J by 2 bases, 10 bases remained unmatched. CDR3 length: 16 amino acids. In DNA, the CDR3 is TGTGCCAGCAGCAAGGGCGGGACAGGGTTAACCTACGAGCAGTACTTC. The encoded protein is CASSKGGTGLTYEQYF. The full variable domain, with the rest looked up from reference TRBV7-9 and TRBJ2-7, is DTGVSQNPRHKITKRGQNVTFRCDPISEHNRLYWYRQTLGQGPEFLTYFQNEAQLEKSRLLSDRFSAERPKGSFSTLEIQRTEQGDSAMYLCASSKGGTGLTYEQYFGPGTRLTVT.

The chain couples TRBV11-2 to TRBJ1-2; perhaps TRBD1 as D (5 bases). With 2 bases removed from V and 3 bases from J, the gap between germline ends came to 10 bases. The CDR3 has 14 amino acids. Germline V gene lookup returns CDR1 SGHAT and CDR2 FQNNGV. This CDR3 reads CASSLRDRYYGYTF. DNA for the CDR3: TGTGCCAGCAGCTTAAGAGACAGATACTATGGCTACACCTTC.

This sequence joins TRBV7-2 and TRBJ2-7, with D perhaps matching TRBD2 (6 bases). V was clipped by 1 base and J by 3 bases, with 13 bases between them. CDR3 length equals 15 residues. Germline CDR1 is SGHTA and CDR2 is FQGNSA. CDR3 protein: CASSLVRTTNYEQYF. Written as DNA, the CDR3 is TGTGCCAGCAGCTTAGTAAGGACTACAAACTACGAGCAGTACTTC.

This chain links TRBV7-2 with TRBJ1-2; a possible D gene is TRBD1 (5 bases). V was cut by 5 bases and J by 4 bases, with 17 bases left in between. This CDR3 has 15 amino acids. CDR1 and CDR2 (germline): SGHTA, FQGNSA. The CDR3 sequence: CASSLPPGNTYGYTF. The CDR3 DNA is TGTGCCAGCAGCCTCCCCCCAGGGAATACCTATGGCTACACCTTC.

V gene TRBV4-1 combines with J gene TRBJ2-7, with TRBD2 identical over 11 bases. The V gene end was trimmed by 1 base and the J gene end by 6 bases; junction bases not matched to a gene: 5. Germline CDR1 and CDR2: MGHRA and YSYEKL. The CDR3 consists of 15 residues. The DNA of the CDR3 is TGCGCCAGCAGCCAAGGGGTAGCGGGGGGGCGCGAGCAGTACTTC. Translated: CASSQGVAGGREQYF.

J is TRBJ2-4 and V is TRBV19, with D maybe TRBD2 (6 bases). CDR1 LNHDA and CDR2 SQIVND come from the germline V gene (reference sequence). The CDR3 runs 15 residues. V was pared by 1 base and J by 1 base, with 8 bases between. The CDR3 loop reads CASSIGGVAKNIQYF. CDR3 DNA sequence: TGTGCCAGTAGTATAGGCGGGGTTGCCAAAAACATTCAGTACTTC.

This clone was detected a few times. This sequence joins TRBV6-5 and TRBJ1-2, with 9 bases lining up with TRBD1. J lost 10 bases, V lost 6 bases, and 9 bases had no gene match. This CDR3 has 13 residues. The V gene's germline CDR1 is MNHEY and CDR2 SVGAGI. This CDR3 reads CASSTGTGRVYTF. The CDR3, as DNA: TGTGCCAGCAGCACCGGGACAGGGCGTGTCTACACCTTC.

This clone came up a few times. The chain links TRBV5-5 to TRBJ2-1, with a weak D call TRBD2 (6 bases). The CDR3 runs 12 residues. CDR1 is SGHKS, CDR2 YYEKEE, per germline (reference sequence). With 7 bases removed from V and 10 bases from J, the gap between germline ends came to 15 bases. The CDR3 loop reads CASPAFSGEQFF. CDR3 bases: TGTGCCAGCCCAGCGTTTAGCGGCGAGCAGTTCTTC.

This chain links TRBV5-1 with TRBJ2-5; 8 bases line up with TRBD1. Germline CDR1 is SGHRS and CDR2 is YFSETQ. The CDR3 runs 14 residues. The trim removed 4 bases at V and 5 bases at J, leaving 7 bases unmatched. The CDR3 reads CASSLGQGWETQYF. The CDR3 nucleotides are TGCGCCAGCAGCCTTGGACAGGGATGGGAGACCCAGTACTTC.

The chain combines TRBV4-2 with TRBJ2-5; 10 bases map to TRBD2. Germline V gives CDR1 LGHNA, CDR2 YNFKEQ. The CDR3 runs 15 residues. Unmatched junction bases numbered 6, after V lost 3 bases and J lost 5 bases. The CDR3 DNA reads TGTGCCAGCAGCCAGGCTAGCGGGGGTGGGGAGACCCAGTACTTC. Its protein product is CASSQASGGGETQYF.

CDR3 in DNA: TGTGCCACCAGCACGGACAGGGTGCAGACCCAGTACTTC. It specifies CATSTDRVQTQYF. The chain couples TRBV15 to TRBJ2-5; 8 bases line up with TRBD1. V dropped 4 bases and J dropped 6; count of bases not matched to a gene: 4. The CDR3 runs 13 residues. Germline V gene data show CDR1 as LNHNV and CDR2 as YYDKDF (reference sequence).

This chain connects TRBV13 to TRBJ2-7; 8 bases match TRBD1. Trimming cost V 0 bases and J 1 base; bases outside gene matches: 5. This CDR3 contains 16 residues. Germline V CDR1 and CDR2: PRHDT, FYEKMQ (reference sequence). The CDR3 coding sequence is TGTGCCAGCAGCTTAGGTGGCAGGGGGCTTTCCTACGAGCAGTACTTC. It yields the protein CASSLGGRGLSYEQYF.

The chain is built from TRBV5-1 and TRBJ1-1; 9 positions match TRBD1. The CDR3 sequence is 16 residues long. CDR1 and CDR2 from the germline V gene are SGHRS and YFSETQ. J was trimmed by 3 bases and V by 0 bases; bases with no gene match: 6. CDR3 in amino acids: CASSLGDRDSYTEAFF. CDR3 bases: TGCGCCAGCAGCTTGGGGGACAGGGATTCATACACTGAAGCTTTCTTT.

The V gene is TRBV7-2, the J gene TRBJ1-1, with D perhaps matching TRBD1 (5 bases). Germline V gives CDR1 SGHTA, CDR2 FQGNSA. The CDR3 is 15 amino acids. Deletions cut 5 bases from V and 4 bases from J, with 17 bases between. CDR3 sequence: CASSQLGAGGTEAFF. The CDR3 DNA is TGTGCCAGCAGCCAACTAGGGGCCGGGGGCACTGAAGCTTTCTTT.

This clone was seen more than once but under ten times. The rearrangement links TRBV7-2 to TRBJ1-2, with D possibly being TRBD1 (6 bases). V was trimmed by 7 bases and J by 0 bases, leaving 21 bases between them. Looked up from germline, CDR1 is SGHTA and CDR2 is FQGNSA. CDR3 length equals 17 residues. This CDR3 reads CASTFTREQGANYGYTF. CDR3 nucleotides: TGTGCCAGCACCTTTACTCGCGAACAGGGAGCTAACTATGGCTACACCTTC. The entire variable domain, with the rest obtained from reference TRBV7-2 and TRBJ1-2, is as follows: GAGVSQSPSNKVTEKGKDVELRCDPISGHTALYWYRQSLGQGLEFLIYFQGNSAPDKSGLPSDRFSAERTGGSVSTLTIQRTQQEDSAVYLCASTFTREQGANYGYTFGSGTRLTVV.

This clone came up a few times. The chain couples TRBV7-2 to TRBJ1-6; 8 bases line up with TRBD1. V dropped 2 bases and J dropped 10; count of bases not matched to a gene: 7. Germline-derived CDR1 and CDR2 are SGHTA and FQGNSA. This CDR3 spans 15 amino acids. The CDR3 region has the DNA TGTGCCAGCAGCTTATATGACAGGGGAGGATCACCCCTCCACTTT. This gives the protein CASSLYDRGGSPLHF. The entire variable domain, with the rest obtained from reference TRBV7-2 and TRBJ1-6, is as follows: GAGVSQSPSNKVTEKGKDVELRCDPISGHTALYWYRQSLGQGLEFLIYFQGNSAPDKSGLPSDRFSAERTGGSVSTLTIQRTQQEDSAVYLCASSLYDRGGSPLHFGNGTRLTVT.

The CDR3 region has the DNA TGTGCCAGCAGGGGGACGGGGACAAATGAAAAACTGTTTTTT. Residues: CASRGTGTNEKLFF. The chain employs TRBV6-5 and TRBJ1-4, with a tentative D call TRBD1 (6 bases). Trimming took off 6 bases at V and 5 bases at J, with 13 bases between the two ends. There are 14 residues in the CDR3. Germline V CDR1 and CDR2: MNHEY, SVGAGI.

The chain links TRBV27 to TRBJ1-2; TRBD1 agrees at 7 bases. Trimming cost V 10 bases and J 6 bases; bases outside gene matches: 5. The CDR3 consists of 11 residues. The germline CDR1 and CDR2 sequences are MNHEY and SMNVEV (reference sequence). CDR3 loop: CATGGWDGYTF. In DNA form, the CDR3 reads TGTGCCACAGGGGGTTGGGATGGCTACACCTTC.

This clone has at least ten counts. The genes are TRBV18 and TRBJ2-1; 9 bases fit TRBD1. The trim removed 4 bases at V and 6 bases at J, leaving 4 bases unmatched. CDR1 is KGHSH and CDR2 is LQKENI in the germline V gene. The CDR3 has 14 amino acids. The CDR3 DNA is TGTGCCAGCTCACTGAACAGGGGGCTCAATGAGCAGTTCTTC. Its translation is CASSLNRGLNEQFF.

The rearrangement links TRBV7-2 to TRBJ2-4; 8 positions agree with TRBD1. The germline V gene has CDR1 SGHTA and CDR2 FQGNSA. The junction had 6 bases not matched to a gene; V was cut back by 5 bases and J by 0 bases. The CDR3 is 16 residues long. The CDR3 coding sequence is TGTGCCAGCAGCACCGGACAGGGACTAGCCAAAAACATTCAGTACTTC. It yields the protein CASSTGQGLAKNIQYF. Using reference TRBV7-2 and TRBJ2-4 for the parts outside the CDR3, the full variable domain is GAGVSQSPSNKVTEKGKDVELRCDPISGHTALYWYRQSLGQGLEFLIYFQGNSAPDKSGLPSDRFSAERTGGSVSTLTIQRTQQEDSAVYLCASSTGQGLAKNIQYFGAGTRLSVL.

This clone was recorded many times. The chain links TRBV18 to TRBJ2-5, with TRBD1 matching over 7 bases. The V and J ends lost 0 bases and 3 bases, in that order; junction bases with no gene match: 1. Germline assignment: CDR1 KGHSH and CDR2 LQKENI. CDR3 length equals 14 residues. The CDR3 region is CASSPPGTEETQYF. CDR3 DNA sequence: TGTGCCAGCTCACCACCGGGGACAGAAGAGACCCAGTACTTC.

This clone appeared a few times. This chain links TRBV30 with TRBJ1-3; TRBD1 agrees at 8 bases. Germline trimming cut 5 bases from V and 0 bases from J; bases unmatched to any gene: 9. Germline loops: CDR1 GTSNPN, CDR2 SVGIG (reference sequence). The CDR3 loop spans 16 amino acids. CDR3 sequence: CAWADRGSFSGNTIYF. CDR3 sequence (DNA): TGTGCCTGGGCCGACAGGGGCTCCTTCTCTGGAAACACCATATATTTT.